This TCR beta chain appears in the sequencing data of a study of healthy donors' naive CD4 and CD8 T cells. Starting from 450 to 550 ng of total RNA, TCR libraries were made with linear amplification. TCRdb reprocessed the reads with MiXCR, giving one entry per CDR3 protein. In the table there are 150,000 to 200,000 distinct CDR3 sequences, around three quarters of which are singletons. The TCR was taken from a pool of human donors in good health; the sample pools cells from several healthy donors. The sample comprised naive CD4+ and CD8+ T cells sorted from blood, pooled from several donors.

Written as DNA, the CDR3 is TGTGCCAGCTCACCCGACAGGGCTGGGGAGACCCAGTACTTC. This sequence encodes CASSPDRAGETQYF. The gene calls are TRBV18 and TRBJ2-5; 7 nucleotides line up with TRBD1. The V and J ends lost 3 bases and 5 bases, in that order; junction bases with no gene match: 6. The CDR3 totals 14 residues. CDR1 and CDR2 (germline): KGHSH, LQKENI.